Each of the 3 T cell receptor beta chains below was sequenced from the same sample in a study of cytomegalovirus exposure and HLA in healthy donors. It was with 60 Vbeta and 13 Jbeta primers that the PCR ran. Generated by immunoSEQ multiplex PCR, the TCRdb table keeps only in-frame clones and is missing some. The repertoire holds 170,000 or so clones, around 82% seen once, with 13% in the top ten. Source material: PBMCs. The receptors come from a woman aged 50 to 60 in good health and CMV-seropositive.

The CDR3 coding sequence is TGTGCCAGCTCAACCAACAGGGTATCGTCTTTGCAGCCCCAGCATTTT. Protein: CASSTNRVSSLQPQHF. This chain uses TRBV18 with TRBJ1-5; tentatively, D is TRBD1 (6 bases). V lost 5 bases and J 7 bases, leaving 21 bases between the germline ends. This CDR3 has 16 amino acids. Germline assignment: CDR1 KGHSH and CDR2 LQKENI. The full variable domain, rest sourced from reference TRBV18 and TRBJ1-5, is NAGVMQNPRHLVRRRGQEARLRCSPMKGHSHVYWYRQLPEEGLKFMVYLQKENIIDESGMPKERFSAEFPKEGPSILRIQQVVRGDSAAYFCASSTNRVSSLQPQHFGDGTRLSIL.

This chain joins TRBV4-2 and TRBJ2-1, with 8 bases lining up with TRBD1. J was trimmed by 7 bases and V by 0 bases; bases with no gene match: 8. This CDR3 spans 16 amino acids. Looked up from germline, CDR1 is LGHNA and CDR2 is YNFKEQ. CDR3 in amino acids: CASSQERGQGRNEQFF. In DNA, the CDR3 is TGTGCCAGCAGCCAAGAAAGAGGACAGGGTAGGAATGAGCAGTTCTTC.

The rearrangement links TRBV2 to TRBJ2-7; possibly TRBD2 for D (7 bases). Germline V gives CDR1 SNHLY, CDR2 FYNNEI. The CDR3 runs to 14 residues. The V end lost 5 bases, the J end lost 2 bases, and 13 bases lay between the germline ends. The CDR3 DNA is TGTGCCAGCAGTCGCGGGGGCAAGACCTACGAGCAGTACTTC. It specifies CASSRGGKTYEQYF.